Listed below are T cell receptor beta chains from one sample, sequenced in a study of blood T cell repertoires in COVID-19. Clones were read by immunoSEQ multiplex PCR, and TCRdb kept only the in-frame ones, dropping some. The top ten hold 3.7% of the sample, which has 150,000 to 200,000 clones, around nine tenths seen once. Sequencing used peripheral blood. The receptors shown here come from a man aged 18-30 years with active or convalescent COVID-19. The CDR3 runs from the conserved cysteine through the conserved F or W. A D gene is named only where the DNA matches it firmly. Size is stated for part of the rows, as once, few or many counts, or as a class when the clone is expanded.

CDR3nt | CDR3aa | j_gene | abundance | d_gene | v_gene
TGTGCCACCCGCGGGACGGGTATTGGGGATACGCAGTATTTT | CATRGTGIGDTQYF | TRBJ2-3 | NA | NA | TRBV24-1
TGTGCCAGCAGCGTAGGGCTTCAGGCACCCTATGGCTACACCTTC | CASSVGLQAPYGYTF | TRBJ1-2 | NA | NA | TRBV9
TGCGCCAGCAGCCCCGGGACTCAGAACACTGAAGCTTTCTTT | CASSPGTQNTEAFF | TRBJ1-1 | NA | NA | TRBV4-1
TGTGCAAGTCGAGTTAAACCCGCGTTGTATTCCCACACCATATATTTT | CASRVKPALYSHTIYF | TRBJ1-3 | NA | NA | TRBV12-2
TGTGCCAGCAGTTCGGGACAGGGAGGCACTGAAGCTTTCTTT | CASSSGQGGTEAFF | TRBJ1-1 | NA | TRBD1 | TRBV6-6
TGTGCCAGCAGCTCAGACGGGGAGACCCAGTACTTC | CASSSDGETQYF | TRBJ2-5 | NA | NA | TRBV7-9
TGTGCCAGCAGCTTAGTCGGGGATGGCTACACCTTC | CASSLVGDGYTF | TRBJ1-2 | NA | NA | TRBV11-2
TGTGCCTGGTGGGGCGGGGGCTACAATGAGCAGTTCTTC | CAWWGGGYNEQFF | TRBJ2-1 | NA | TRBD2 | TRBV30
TGTGCCAGCAGCTTGCCCGACAGTGAAGCTTTCTTT | CASSLPDSEAFF | TRBJ1-1 | NA | NA | TRBV7-6
TGCGCCACAGGGACAGGGACAAACACTGAAGCTTTCTTT | CATGTGTNTEAFF | TRBJ1-1 | NA | TRBD1 | TRBV5-1
TGTGCCAGTAGTATAGTCGGTTTGAGACAGGGGGCGGGGCCCCAGCATTTT | CASSIVGLRQGAGPQHF | TRBJ1-5 | NA | TRBD1 | TRBV19
TGTGCCAGCAGTCCCTTCGTGGAGGTTAGCCAGTTCTTC | CASSPFVEVSQFF | TRBJ2-1 | few | NA | TRBV2
TGTGCCAGCAGCGTGACAGGGGGCCCTAACACTGAAGCTTTCTTT | CASSVTGGPNTEAFF | TRBJ1-1 | few | TRBD1 | TRBV9
TGTGCCACCAGCAGAGATCTTTCCGCGATTACAGATACGCAGTATTTT | CATSRDLSAITDTQYF | TRBJ2-3 | NA | NA | TRBV15
TGTGCTAGTGGTCATCAGGATAACTATGGCTACACCTTC | CASGHQDNYGYTF | TRBJ1-2 | NA | NA | TRBV12-5
TGTGCCAGCAGTTTGATGGGCGAGACCCAGTACTTC | CASSLMGETQYF | TRBJ2-5 | NA | NA | TRBV27
TGTGCCTGGAGTGTAGCGGGAGCTCGTCGAGAGACCCAGTACTTC | CAWSVAGARRETQYF | TRBJ2-5 | NA | TRBD2 | TRBV30
TGCGCCAGCAGCCAAGAGCGCCCCTCCTACGAGCAGTACTTC | CASSQERPSYEQYF | TRBJ2-7 | NA | NA | TRBV4-1
TGTGCCAGCAGTCAAAATAACCCGGGACAGATGAAGCTATTT | CASSQNNPGQMKLF | TRBJ2-3 | NA | TRBD1 | TRBV6-6
TGTGCCAGCAGCCTCGGACAGGGGGGTTGGGATGCGGGTGGCTACACCTTC | CASSLGQGGWDAGGYTF | TRBJ1-2 | NA | TRBD1 | TRBV4-2
TGTGCCAGCAGCTTTGGAGCGGGGGGTTTCACAGATACGCAGTATTTT | CASSFGAGGFTDTQYF | TRBJ2-3 | NA | TRBD2 | TRBV7-2
TGTGCCAGCAGCCCACGGACTAGCGTGGGGGGTGAGCAGTTCTTC | CASSPRTSVGGEQFF | TRBJ2-1 | NA | TRBD2 | TRBV9
TGCGCCAGCAGCCAATCGAGGGCTAGCGGCTACGAGCAGTACTTC | CASSQSRASGYEQYF | TRBJ2-7 | NA | TRBD2 | TRBV4-3
TGTGCCAGCAGTTTCCGTCTAGCGGAGAACACAGATACGCAGTATTTT | CASSFRLAENTDTQYF | TRBJ2-3 | NA | TRBD2 | TRBV6-2/TRBV6-3
TGTGCCAGCACCTACCGGGAGGCCATGAACACTGAAGCTTTCTTT | CASTYREAMNTEAFF | TRBJ1-1 | few | NA | TRBV5-8
TGTGCCAGCAGTTTGGGAGTAAACAACGTCCTGACTTTC | CASSLGVNNVLTF | TRBJ2-6 | NA | NA | TRBV28
TGTGCCAGTACCTACAGGGGGGACACTGAAGCTTTCTTT | CASTYRGDTEAFF | TRBJ1-1 | NA | TRBD1 | TRBV19
TGTGCCAGCAGCTGGGCGGGGGGCACTGAAGCTTTCTTT | CASSWAGGTEAFF | TRBJ1-1 | NA | NA | TRBV27
TGTGCCAGTCAATCGGGGGACGGACACAATCAGCCCCAGCATTTT | CASQSGDGHNQPQHF | TRBJ1-5 | few | NA | TRBV28
TGTGCCAGCAGCGTAAATCAATACAATGAGCAGTTCTTC | CASSVNQYNEQFF | TRBJ2-1 | NA | NA | TRBV9
TGTGCCAGCAGCCTGGCAGGGTGGAATCAGCCCCAGCATTTT | CASSLAGWNQPQHF | TRBJ1-5 | few | NA | TRBV3-1/TRBV3-2
TGCGCCAGCACTACCACCACAGGGTCCGGGGCCAACGTCCTGACTTTC | CASTTTTGSGANVLTF | TRBJ2-6 | few | NA | TRBV10-2
TGTGCCAGCAAGGCGGGGGGCCTGAGCGGGGAGCTGTTTTTT | CASKAGGLSGELFF | TRBJ2-2 | NA | TRBD2 | TRBV2
TGTGCCAGCTCACCTACCACGGTAACGGGGTGGGACACTGAAGCTTTCTTT | CASSPTTVTGWDTEAFF | TRBJ1-1 | NA | NA | TRBV18
TGTGCCAGCAGTCCTCTGGACAGGAACTATGGCTACACCTTC | CASSPLDRNYGYTF | TRBJ1-2 | NA | TRBD1 | TRBV28
TGTGCCAGTAGTATCCTAGGAGGCAGCAATCAGCCCCAGCATTTT | CASSILGGSNQPQHF | TRBJ1-5 | NA | NA | TRBV19
TGTGCCAGCAGTCATCCCCGACAGGGCACAGAGACCCAGTACTTC | CASSHPRQGTETQYF | TRBJ2-5 | NA | TRBD1 | TRBV6-5
TGTGCCAGCAGTGACTCTTCAAAAACGGGCACTGAAGCTTTCTTT | CASSDSSKTGTEAFF | TRBJ1-1 | few | NA | TRBV6-4
TGTGCCAGCAGCCAAGCGTGGTTAGGGAGTAATTCACCCCTCCACTTT | CASSQAWLGSNSPLHF | TRBJ1-6 | NA | NA | TRBV4-2
TGTGCCAGCTCACCAAGTGGCACCCAAGAGACCCAGTACTTC | CASSPSGTQETQYF | TRBJ2-5 | NA | NA | TRBV18
TGTGCCAGCAGCCAAGTCCGAGCGGGGGTGTGGGCAGATACGCAGTATTTT | CASSQVRAGVWADTQYF | TRBJ2-3 | NA | TRBD2 | TRBV3-1/TRBV3-2
TGTGCCAGCAGTTTACCCCCCTGGGACAGTATACGTAATGGCTACACCTTC | CASSLPPWDSIRNGYTF | TRBJ1-2 | NA | TRBD1 | TRBV11-2
TGTGCCAGCAGCCAAGATCGGCCGGGACAGGTCCACTTT | CASSQDRPGQVHF | TRBJ1-6 | NA | TRBD1 | TRBV14
TGCAGCGTTGTTGGCGGGCGGGGGGGCGAGCAGTACTTC | CSVVGGRGGEQYF | TRBJ2-7 | once | TRBD2 | TRBV29-1
TGTGCCAGCACCCCTTCTAGCGGGAGTCCCTACGAGCAGTACTTC | CASTPSSGSPYEQYF | TRBJ2-7 | NA | TRBD2 | TRBV5-4
TGTGCCATCAGTGGGGACAGCACTAACTATGGCTACACCTTC | CAISGDSTNYGYTF | TRBJ1-2 | NA | TRBD1 | TRBV10-3
TGCGCCAGCAGCTCCCTATCCCCGAACACCGGGGAGCTGTTTTTT | CASSSLSPNTGELFF | TRBJ2-2 | NA | NA | TRBV5-1
TGTGCCAGCAGCTTGTCTCCAGGAAGGACTAACTATGGCTACACCTTC | CASSLSPGRTNYGYTF | TRBJ1-2 | NA | NA | TRBV5-4